The 29 T cell receptor beta chains below were found in one sample sequenced in a study of T cells in Graves' hyperthyroidism and ophthalmopathy. What was amplified from RNA transcripts were TCR beta CDR3 regions. First-round RT-PCR targeting the TCR CDR3 was performed with the HTBI primer set. TCRdb redid the calling of the multiplex PCR reads with MiXCR, one entry per CDR3 protein. This table holds around 440,000 distinct CDR3 sequences, less than 20% found once. The sequencing input was blood. These receptors came from a woman younger than 35 with Graves' hyperthyroidism.

This clonotype was detected many times. The V call is TRBV18, the J call TRBJ2-7, with D uncertain. The CDR3 loop spans 15 amino acids. Germline V CDR1 and CDR2: KGHSH, LQKENI. Trimming shortened V by 5 bases and J by 3 bases, and 17 bases separated the two germline ends. The CDR3 sequence: CASSSENDIFYEQYF. CDR3 bases: TGTGCCAGCTCATCCGAAAACGACATTTTCTACGAGCAGTACTTC.

This rearrangement joins TRBV2 to TRBJ1-3, with D tentatively TRBD1 (6 bases). This CDR3 region has 14 residues. Trimming shortened V by 8 bases and J by 3 bases, and 14 bases separated the two germline ends. Per the germline V gene, CDR1 is SNHLY and CDR2 is FYNNEI. The CDR3 sequence: CASAGVALGNTIYF. For the CDR3, the DNA is TGTGCCAGCGCAGGGGTAGCACTTGGAAACACCATATATTTT.

Ten or more counts support this clonotype. The V and J genes are TRBV7-8 and TRBJ2-7, with 7 bases matching TRBD1. V shed 5 bases, J shed 5 bases, and the junction held 12 bases outside the gene matches. The CDR3 is made up of 15 amino acids. CDR1 SGHVS and CDR2 FQNEAQ come from the germline V gene. This CDR3 reads CASSVTGTDWDEQYF. CDR3 bases: TGTGCCAGCAGCGTCACCGGGACAGATTGGGACGAGCAGTACTTC.

The chain recombines TRBV24-1 with TRBJ2-1; 10 nucleotides align to TRBD2. Germline-derived CDR1 and CDR2 are KGHDR and SFDVKD. The CDR3 totals 15 residues. V trimming: 5 bases; J trimming: 5 bases; junction bases outside the gene matches: 5. Written as DNA, the CDR3 is TGTGCCACCAGTGCTAGCGGGAGTACCCACAATGAGCAGTTCTTC. It translates to CATSASGSTHNEQFF.

This clonotype was counted at least ten times. The V and J genes are TRBV11-2 and TRBJ2-4; the D gene is possibly TRBD1 (5 bases). V shed 5 bases and J shed 1 base, with 12 bases lying between them. CDR1 and CDR2 (germline): SGHAT, FQNNGV. The CDR3 loop spans 15 amino acids. The CDR3 loop reads CASSPTPGAKNIQYF. The CDR3 coding sequence is TGTGCCAGCAGCCCGACACCAGGGGCCAAAAACATTCAGTACTTC.

The genes are TRBV28 and TRBJ2-1; TRBD2 is a possible D gene (6 bases). V gave up 6 bases and J gave up 7 bases, with 22 bases separating them. The CDR3 loop spans 16 amino acids. Germline V gene sequence: CDR1 MDHEN, CDR2 SYDVKM. CDR3 nucleotides: TGTGCCAGCAGCCAGTCGCTAGCGTCTTCGGGGAATGAGCAGTTCTTC. Protein product: CASSQSLASSGNEQFF.

This clonotype came up many times. The chain has TRBV2 and TRBJ2-6; D is unclear. This CDR3 contains 14 residues. Trimming left V 6 bases short and J 4 bases short, with 10 bases between. CDR1 and CDR2 from the germline V gene are SNHLY and FYNNEI. CDR3 in DNA: TGTGCCAGCAGGTTTAGGTTCGGGGCCAACGTCCTGACTTTC. It yields the protein CASRFRFGANVLTF.

As concerns this clonotype: A much larger clone differs by one base, so this may be a read error. The V call is TRBV4-2, the J call TRBJ1-1; D perhaps matches TRBD1 (6 bases). The CDR3 runs 15 residues. CDR1 and CDR2 from the germline V gene are LGHNA and YNFKEQ. CDR3: CTSSQDNRVGTEAFF. CDR3 coding DNA: TGTACCAGCAGCCAAGATAACAGGGTGGGCACTGAAGCTTTCTTT.

This chain joins TRBV14 and TRBJ2-4; 7 nucleotides match TRBD1. With 1 base clipped from V and 6 bases from J, the junction kept 0 bases outside the gene matches. The CDR3 runs 13 residues. CDR1 is SGHDN, CDR2 FVKESK, per germline. The CDR3 here is CASSQGQGNIQYF. The CDR3 coding sequence is TGTGCCAGCAGCCAAGGACAGGGAAACATTCAGTACTTC.

This clonotype has at least ten counts. The chain links TRBV20-1 to TRBJ2-1; tentative D call: TRBD2 (5 bases). The CDR3 runs to 15 residues. Germline CDR1 reads DFQATT; CDR2 reads SNEGSKA (reference sequence). V dropped 1 base and J dropped 0 bases, with 10 bases sitting between them. Written as DNA, the CDR3 is TGCAGTGCTAGAGCTCCGGGGATCTCCTACAATGAGCAGTTCTTC. Amino acids: CSARAPGISYNEQFF.

This clonotype has only one observation. This chain links TRBV24-1 with TRBJ2-2; 9 positions match TRBD1. V gave up 1 base and J gave up 9 bases; unmatched junction bases: 8. Germline CDR1 KGHDR, CDR2 SFDVKD. The CDR3 runs to 16 residues. The CDR3 region is CATSDFRGDRARELFF. Here the CDR3 DNA reads TGTGCCACCAGTGATTTCCGAGGGGACAGGGCCCGGGAGCTGTTTTTT.

Of note for this clonotype: Just one base apart from a much larger clone, this may be a read error. The chain is built from TRBV7-9 and TRBJ2-1, with 8 bases matching TRBD2. V was clipped by 9 bases and J by 5 bases; unmatched bases: 12. This CDR3 is built from 15 residues. Germline V gene data show CDR1 as SEHNR and CDR2 as FQNEAQ (reference sequence). In DNA, the CDR3 is TGTGCCAGGAGGAACAGCGGGGGCATCGACAATGAGCAGTTCTTC. As protein: CARRNSGGIDNEQFF.

In this sample, this clonotype turned up many times. The V gene is TRBV20-1, the J gene TRBJ2-1, with 7 bases fitting TRBD2. Trimming at V came to 3 bases and at J to 4 bases, leaving 12 bases not matched to a gene. This CDR3 region has 16 residues. CDR1 is DFQATT, CDR2 SNEGSKA, per germline (reference sequence). CDR3 in DNA: TGCAGTGCTAGGGGCGGGGGTGCCTCTAGGTACAATGAGCAGTTCTTC. Protein product: CSARGGGASRYNEQFF.

This clonotype has a count of ten or more. The genes are TRBV10-2 and TRBJ2-5, with D perhaps matching TRBD1 or TRBD2 (6 bases each). The germline gives CDR1 WSHSY, CDR2 SAAADI. The CDR3 consists of 12 residues. V was pared by 11 bases and J by 3 bases, with 13 bases between. CDR3 sequence reads: CACSGGEETQYF. The DNA of the CDR3 is TGCGCCTGCTCCGGGGGCGAAGAGACCCAGTACTTC.

J is TRBJ1-2 and V is TRBV9; perhaps TRBD1 as D (5 bases). Trimming took off 0 bases at V and 7 bases at J, with 16 bases between the two ends. CDR3 size: 15 residues. Looked up from germline, CDR1 is SGDLS and CDR2 is YYNGEE. The CDR3 here is CASSVGAGSDGGYTF. CDR3 nucleotides: TGTGCCAGCAGCGTAGGGGCAGGGTCAGATGGTGGCTACACCTTC.

This clonotype was counted a few times. The V call is TRBV5-1, the J call TRBJ2-3; D remains unclear. With 3 bases removed from V and 6 bases from J, the gap between germline ends came to 17 bases. CDR3 length: 15 amino acids. The V gene's germline CDR1 is SGHRS and CDR2 YFSETQ. In nucleotides, the CDR3 is TGCGCCAGCAGCTCCCTGACGGTGTTTTCGGATACGCAGTATTTT. Protein product: CASSSLTVFSDTQYF.

This clonotype was counted ten times or more. The CDR3 DNA reads TGTGCCAGCAGCTTAGGACCAGGGAGAACAACTAATGAAAAACTGTTTTTT. Translated, it gives CASSLGPGRTTNEKLFF. The chain combines TRBV7-8 with TRBJ1-4; D perhaps matches TRBD1 (5 bases). Germline CDR1 and CDR2: SGHVS and FQNEAQ. The CDR3 is made up of 17 amino acids. Trimming removed 1 base at V and 0 bases at J, with 12 bases between.

This clonotype has a count of ten or more. V gene TRBV20-1 combines with J gene TRBJ2-3; 10 bases agree with TRBD2. The V gene end was trimmed by 6 bases and the J gene end by 2 bases; junction bases not matched to a gene: 5. Germline-derived CDR1 and CDR2 are DFQATT and SNEGSKA (reference sequence). This CDR3 is 14 amino acids long. The CDR3 region is CSAATSGVTDTQYF. The DNA for the CDR3 is TGCAGTGCCGCAACTAGCGGGGTCACAGATACGCAGTATTTT.

This clonotype occurred many times. The V call is TRBV28, the J call TRBJ2-7; the D is unclear. V was shortened by 2 bases and J by 4 bases, with 6 bases between the two germline ends. The germline CDR1 and CDR2 sequences are MDHEN and SYDVKM. The CDR3 loop spans 12 amino acids. CDR3: CASSLRDYEQYF. CDR3 nucleotides: TGTGCCAGCAGTTTAAGGGATTACGAGCAGTACTTC.

This clonotype came up many times. The chain employs TRBV10-1 and TRBJ2-7; no definite D call. Germline CDR1 is WNHNN and CDR2 is SYGVQD (reference sequence). V was clipped by 3 bases and J by 3 bases, with 9 bases between them. The CDR3 spans 13 residues. In DNA form, the CDR3 reads TGCGCCAGCAGTGACAACCGAGGCTACGAGCAGTACTTC. The encoded protein is CASSDNRGYEQYF.

As concerns this clonotype: A much more abundant neighbour one base away suggests this may be a read error. The missing conserved phenylalanine or tryptophan at the end of this CDR3 makes a read error likely. V and J are TRBV20-1 and TRBJ2-7, with D tentatively TRBD2 (5 bases). Deletions cut 3 bases from V and 2 bases from J, with 11 bases between. CDR3 length: 13 residues. The germline CDR1 and CDR2 sequences are DFQATT and SNEGSKA (reference sequence). The CDR3 region has the DNA TGCAGTGCTAGCCAGCGGCAAACCTACGAGCAGTACTCC. This translates into CSASQRQTYEQYS.

This clonotype was detected many times. CDR3 protein: CASSLRPEADPYGYTF. Written as DNA, the CDR3 is TGCGCCAGCAGCCTTAGACCAGAGGCAGATCCCTATGGCTACACCTTC. V gene TRBV5-1 combines with J gene TRBJ1-2; D is unresolved. The germline V and J ends were trimmed by 4 bases and 4 bases, with 20 bases remaining between them. Germline V lookup: CDR1 SGHRS, CDR2 YFSETQ. The CDR3 totals 16 residues.

This clonotype came up many times. The chain is built from TRBV11-2 and TRBJ2-2; 7 positions agree with TRBD1. CDR3 length: 17 residues. V was clipped by 1 base and J by 2 bases; unmatched bases: 7. Germline assignment: CDR1 SGHAT and CDR2 FQNNGV. In DNA form, the CDR3 reads TGTGCCAGCAGCTTAGGCACCGGGACAGTCAACACCGGGGAGCTGTTTTTT. This codes for CASSLGTGTVNTGELFF. Supplemented by reference TRBV11-2 and TRBJ2-2, the full variable domain reads EAGVAQSPRYKIIEKRQSVAFWCNPISGHATLYWYQQILGQGPKLLIQFQNNGVVDDSQLPKDRFSAERLKGVDSTLKIQPAKLEDSAVYLCASSLGTGTVNTGELFFGEGSRLTVL.

A few counts support this clonotype. The CDR3 bases are TGTGCCAGCAGCTGGGACAGGGGGCTGTTAGGGAATTCACCCCTCCACTTT. Translation gives CASSWDRGLLGNSPLHF. The rearrangement links TRBV28 to TRBJ1-6, with 12 bases identical to TRBD1. With V trimmed by 6 bases and J by 7 bases, 10 bases remained unmatched. The CDR3 runs 17 residues. CDR1 and CDR2 from the germline V gene are MDHEN and SYDVKM.

This clonotype was seen a few times. The rearrangement uses TRBV3-1 and TRBJ1-3, with D maybe TRBD1 (5 bases). V gave up 3 bases and J gave up 9 bases, with 15 bases separating them. The CDR3 consists of 14 residues. CDR1 is LGHDT, CDR2 YNNKEL, per germline (reference sequence). The CDR3 region is CASSHGTAGATIYF. CDR3 in DNA: TGTGCCAGCAGCCACGGGACCGCCGGCGCCACCATATATTTT.

This clonotype was counted only a few times. V and J are TRBV5-8 and TRBJ1-1; 7 bases map to TRBD1. The CDR3 totals 16 residues. The germline gives CDR1 SGHTS, CDR2 YDEGEE. Trimming took 2 bases from V and 0 from J; bases not matched to a gene: 7. The CDR3: CASSFLTGRVNTEAFF. CDR3 nucleotides: TGTGCCAGCAGCTTTTTGACAGGGAGAGTGAACACTGAAGCTTTCTTT.

This clonotype occurred a few times. This chain connects TRBV20-1 to TRBJ2-7, with D maybe TRBD1 (7 bases). Germline CDR1 reads DFQATT; CDR2 reads SNEGSKA (reference sequence). V lost 5 bases to trimming and J lost 3 bases, with 17 bases between them. CDR3 length equals 14 residues. DNA of the CDR3: TGCAGTGCTGGAGGCGGGGCAGGGGGCTACGAGCAGTACTTC. This translates into CSAGGGAGGYEQYF.

Ten or more counts support this clonotype. The J gene is TRBJ1-2, the V gene TRBV29-1; 9 bases are shared with TRBD1. Germline V lookup: CDR1 SQVTM, CDR2 ANQGSEA. The junction had 7 bases not matched to a gene; V was cut back by 4 bases and J by 7 bases. The CDR3 spans 13 residues. The CDR3 protein is CSVASGQGVGYTF. Here the CDR3 DNA reads TGCAGCGTTGCCTCGGGACAGGGAGTTGGCTACACCTTC.

The chain couples TRBV12-3 or TRBV12-4 to TRBJ2-4; D is unresolved. The CDR3 runs 15 residues. With 6 bases removed from V and 0 bases from J, the gap between germline ends came to 12 bases. CDR3 region: CASRADSLAKNIQYF. The CDR3 coding sequence is TGTGCCAGCAGGGCTGACTCATTAGCCAAAAACATTCAGTACTTC.